The 11 T cell receptor beta chains below come from one sample, sequenced in a study of cytomegalovirus exposure and HLA in healthy donors. Researchers ran the PCR with 60 Vbeta and 13 Jbeta primers. The method was immunoSEQ multiplex PCR; TCRdb's version includes in-frame clones alone and lacks a portion of them. The data contain 99,000 or so clones, 10% of them singletons. The sample taken for sequencing was PBMCs. These receptors were obtained from a man aged 40-49 years in good health and CMV-seropositive.

This clone was recorded a few times. The gene calls are TRBV11-2 and TRBJ2-7; 9 bases match TRBD1. The CDR3 sequence is 16 residues long. Looked up from germline, CDR1 is SGHAT and CDR2 is FQNNGV. V shed 6 bases and J 0 bases; nucleotides not matched to a gene: 9. The CDR3 is CASRTATGQGSYEQYF. CDR3 in DNA: TGTGCCAGCAGGACGGCAACGGGACAGGGCTCCTACGAGCAGTACTTC. Full variable domain (rest looked up from reference TRBV11-2 and TRBJ2-7): EAGVAQSPRYKIIEKRQSVAFWCNPISGHATLYWYQQILGQGPKLLIQFQNNGVVDDSQLPKDRFSAERLKGVDSTLKIQPAKLEDSAVYLCASRTATGQGSYEQYFGPGTRLTVT.

This chain connects TRBV28 to TRBJ2-7; TRBD1 matches at 9 bases. The CDR3 covers 15 residues. Germline loops: CDR1 MDHEN, CDR2 SYDVKM. With 7 bases clipped from V and 2 bases from J, the junction kept 9 bases outside the gene matches. CDR3 loop: CASNPAGTGTYEQYF. CDR3 nucleotides: TGTGCCAGCAATCCTGCCGGGACAGGGACCTACGAGCAGTACTTC.

V gene TRBV6-1 combines with J gene TRBJ2-5; perhaps TRBD1 as D (7 bases). The CDR3 length is 16 residues. With 1 base removed from V and 4 bases from J, the gap between germline ends came to 16 bases. Germline V gene lookup returns CDR1 MNHNS and CDR2 SASEGT. CDR3 in amino acids: CASSEVETGEAETQYF. The DNA of the CDR3 is TGTGCCAGCAGTGAAGTAGAAACAGGGGAGGCAGAGACCCAGTACTTC.

For the CDR3, the DNA is TGTGCCAGCAGCCCAGACTCCACAAACATAGAGACCCAGTACTTC. Its translation is CASSPDSTNIETQYF. The chain has TRBV7-2 and TRBJ2-5, with D uncertain. CDR1 SGHTA and CDR2 FQGNSA come from the germline V gene. The CDR3 length is 15 residues. V lost 5 bases, J lost 4 bases, and 17 bases lay in between.

The chain employs TRBV7-9 and TRBJ1-2; tentative D call: TRBD1 (5 bases). Trimming left V 2 bases short and J 7 bases short, with 11 bases between. Germline assignment: CDR1 SEHNR and CDR2 FQNEAQ (reference sequence). CDR3 size: 13 residues. The CDR3 DNA reads as TGTGCCAGCAGCTTAATGGGCAGGGTTGGCTACACCTTC. Amino acid sequence: CASSLMGRVGYTF.

This clone was found a few times. This chain uses TRBV5-1 with TRBJ2-1; maybe TRBD2 (5 bases). The V end was cut by 3 bases, the J end by 6 bases, with 10 bases between. The CDR3 has 13 amino acids. Germline CDR1 and CDR2: SGHRS and YFSETQ. The CDR3 spells CASSSVRANEQFF. In DNA form, the CDR3 reads TGCGCCAGCAGCTCCGTGAGGGCCAATGAGCAGTTCTTC.

This chain joins TRBV30 and TRBJ2-5; 9 bases line up with TRBD2. Trimming removed 2 bases from V and 4 bases from J; junction bases left unmatched: 5. Germline CDR1 and CDR2: GTSNPN and SVGIG (reference sequence). This CDR3 region has 14 residues. This chain's CDR3 is CAWSLAGAAETQYF. CDR3 bases: TGTGCCTGGAGTTTAGCGGGAGCGGCAGAGACCCAGTACTTC. Combining the CDR3 with reference TRBV30 and TRBJ2-5 gives the whole variable domain SQTIHQWPATLVQPVGSPLSLECTVEGTSNPNLYWYRQAAGRGLQLLFYSVGIGQISSEVPQNLSASRPQDRQFILSSKKLLLSDSGFYLCAWSLAGAAETQYFGPGTRLLVL.

A note on this clone: Other DNA sequences within the sample encode an identical CDR3. This chain uses TRBV7-8 with TRBJ2-7, with 9 bases identical to TRBD1. With V trimmed by 5 bases and J by 3 bases, 8 bases remained unmatched. CDR3 length: 15 residues. The germline V gene encodes CDR1 SGHVS and CDR2 FQNEAQ. The CDR3 region is CASSQSRTGVYEQYF. CDR3 bases: TGTGCCAGCAGCCAAAGCCGGACAGGGGTCTACGAGCAGTACTTC.

The chain uses TRBV5-4 and TRBJ1-1; D is perhaps TRBD1 (5 bases). V dropped 0 bases and J dropped 5 bases, with 11 bases sitting between them. Germline V gene lookup returns CDR1 SGHNT and CDR2 YYREEE (reference sequence). The CDR3 runs 14 residues. The DNA of the CDR3 is TGTGCCAGCAGCTTGGATCAGGGATTAACTGAAGCTTTCTTT. Translation gives CASSLDQGLTEAFF.

This clone was picked up a small number of times. This chain joins TRBV15 and TRBJ2-1; D not certain. The V gene lost 4 bases and the J gene lost 0 bases, with 10 bases spanning the gap. Germline CDR1 and CDR2: LNHNV and YYDKDF (reference sequence). There are 15 residues in the CDR3. The CDR3 region has the DNA TGTGCCACCAGCATAAACACGAACTCCTACAATGAGCAGTTCTTC. This codes for CATSINTNSYNEQFF.

Remarks on this clone: The sample carries other DNA sequences with the same CDR3. The V and J genes are TRBV2 and TRBJ1-1; D remains ambiguous. Germline-derived CDR1 and CDR2 are SNHLY and FYNNEI. The CDR3 consists of 13 residues. The ends were cut back, 4 bases at V and 2 bases at J, with 8 bases in the middle. CDR3 sequence reads: CASSVVENTEAFF. CDR3 DNA sequence: TGTGCCAGCAGTGTAGTCGAAAACACTGAAGCTTTCTTT.